The 3 T cell receptor beta chains listed next were all sequenced from one sample in a study of T cells in Graves' hyperthyroidism and ophthalmopathy (dated 2019 in TCRdb). Library preparation used multiplex PCR. Sequencing relied on an Illumina HiSeq 2000. The TCR beta CDR3 regions were amplified from the RNA transcripts. For the first round of RT-PCR on the TCR CDR3, the HTBI primer set was used together with the Qiagen OneStep RT-PCR kit. The public reads were reprocessed in TCRdb via fastp at Q25 and MiXCR, keeping in-frame beta chains. Rows merge per CDR3 protein into single entries with the most common DNA and genes. Within this sample are roughly 660,000 distinct CDR3 sequences, with about 18% of them counted one time only. Jointly, the top ten make up less than 20% of the sample. Sequenced material: blood. The receptor source for this set is a man in his fifties with Graves' hyperthyroidism.

The sample holds many counts of this clonotype. The chain couples TRBV6-2 or TRBV6-3 to TRBJ2-5; TRBD1 matches 7 bases. With 2 bases clipped from V and 4 bases from J, the junction kept 13 bases outside the gene matches. CDR1 is MNHEY and CDR2 is SVGEGT in the germline V gene. The CDR3 runs 17 residues. This CDR3 reads CASSYPTLTGPPETQYF. DNA of the CDR3: TGTGCCAGCAGTTACCCAACGCTGACAGGGCCCCCAGAGACCCAGTACTTC.

This clonotype occurred many times. The gene calls are TRBV28 and TRBJ2-7; possibly TRBD1 for D (6 bases). This CDR3 has 15 amino acids. The germline gives CDR1 MDHEN, CDR2 SYDVKM. The V gene lost 4 bases and the J gene lost 1 base, with 14 bases spanning the gap. CDR3 in amino acids: CASSSLQGNSYEQYF. The CDR3 coding sequence is TGTGCCAGCAGTTCGTTACAGGGTAATTCCTACGAGCAGTACTTC. The variable domain in full, completed from reference TRBV28 and TRBJ2-7, reads DVKVTQSSRYLVKRTGEKVFLECVQDMDHENMFWYRQDPGLGLRLIYFSYDVKMKEKGDIPEGYSVSREKKERFSLILESASTNQTSMYLCASSSLQGNSYEQYFGPGTRLTVT.

The gene calls are TRBV7-9 and TRBJ1-5; D uncertain. Trimming took off 5 bases at V and 0 bases at J, with 8 bases between the two ends. Germline CDR1 SEHNR, CDR2 FQNEAQ (reference sequence). CDR3 length equals 14 residues. CDR3 DNA sequence: TGTGCCAGCAGCGAGTGGACTAGCAATCAGCCCCAGCATTTT. Encoded protein: CASSEWTSNQPQHF.